Listed here are 23 T cell receptor beta chains from one sample, sequenced in a study of tumor-infiltrating lymphocytes in primary liver carcinoma (TCRdb year 2017). Without any cell sorting, total RNA and DNA were extracted together from around 18-30 mg of bulk tissue using the AllPrep DNA/RNA mini kit. TCRdb names Illumina HiSeq 2500 as the instrument used. A constant-region primer and ProtoScript II reverse transcriptase were used to reverse-transcribe TCRbeta-specific cDNA from about 530 ng total RNA. Construction of the TCRbeta libraries relied on three nested rounds of multiplex PCR, following a slightly modified ARM-PCR procedure. Each of the first two PCR rounds ran for around 11 cycles and used multiplex TRBV1-TRBV30 forward primers together with a Cbeta reverse primer. TCRdb trimmed public reads at Q25 via fastp, called clones via MiXCR and kept in-frame beta chains. Every entry covers one CDR3 protein and lists the most common genes and DNA from its rows. Here the sample has roughly 57,000 distinct CDR3 sequences; just over 70% occur a single time. The top ten clonotypes cover around 57% of the sample.

Input material: liver tumor tissue from sampling region 2. The cell subset or site label here, explained by the study, means: tumor region T2, inferior pole. The receptor set was obtained from a man aged 35-49 years with primary liver carcinoma and hepatitis B virus infection.

This chain links TRBV28 with TRBJ2-7; D is unclear. CDR3 length: 15 residues. V lost 4 bases and J lost 0, with 13 bases in between. Germline CDR1 reads MDHEN; CDR2 reads SYDVKM. The CDR3 bases are TGTGCCAGCAGTTCTTACCCGAGGAGCTCCTACGAGCAGTACTTC. Protein: CASSSYPRSSYEQYF. The full variable domain, with the rest looked up from reference TRBV28 and TRBJ2-7, is DVKVTQSSRYLVKRTGEKVFLECVQDMDHENMFWYRQDPGLGLRLIYFSYDVKMKEKGDIPEGYSVSREKKERFSLILESASTNQTSMYLCASSSYPRSSYEQYFGPGTRLTVT.

Concerning this clonotype: A much larger clonotype is one base distant, so this may be a read error. The chain links TRBV28 to TRBJ1-1; possibly TRBD1 for D (5 bases). Per germline, CDR1 MDHEN and CDR2 SYDVKM. The CDR3 runs to 16 residues. CDR3 region: CTSSFSGTGIGTEAFF. CDR3 in DNA: TGTACCAGCAGTTTCTCAGGGACCGGAATCGGGACTGAAGCTTTCTTT.

The chain is built from TRBV4-1 and TRBJ2-7; D may correspond to TRBD1 or TRBD2 (5 bases each). The V end was cut by 5 bases, the J end by 3 bases, with 17 bases between. CDR1 and CDR2 (germline): MGHRA, YSYEKL. This CDR3 spans 15 amino acids. CDR3 DNA: TGCGCCAGCAGCACTTCCCGGGATAGGGGCTACGAGCAGTACTTC. Translated: CASSTSRDRGYEQYF.

The genes are TRBV11-3 and TRBJ2-2; TRBD1 matches 7 bases. The CDR3 is 15 amino acids. Germline CDR1 is SGHNT and CDR2 is YENEEA. The J segment lost 2 bases and the V segment lost 2 bases, leaving 2 bases of the junction unmatched. CDR3 residues: CASSLHRGNTGELFF. For the CDR3, the DNA is TGTGCCAGCAGCTTACACAGGGGAAACACCGGGGAGCTGTTTTTT.

About this clonotype itself: The CDR3 ends on some other residue instead of the conserved phenylalanine or tryptophan, so this is likely a read error. The rearrangement joins TRBV12-3 or TRBV12-4 to TRBJ1-2; 8 bases are shared with TRBD1. CDR3 size: 13 residues. Trimming at V came to 6 bases and at J to 3 bases, leaving 3 bases not matched to a gene. CDR3 nucleotide sequence: TGTGCCAGCAGCCAGACAGGGGACTATGGCTACACCTTA. Amino acids: CASSQTGDYGYTL.

The sample holds many counts of this clonotype. Since a much larger clone is just one base distant, this may be a read error. The chain employs TRBV11-3 and TRBJ2-1, with D tentatively TRBD1 or TRBD2 (5 bases each). The CDR3 runs 15 residues. The germline V and J ends were trimmed by 8 bases and 7 bases, with 21 bases remaining between them. The germline V gene encodes CDR1 SGHNT and CDR2 YENEEA. The CDR3 protein is CASGAGAREINEQFF. The CDR3, as DNA: TGTGCCAGCGGCGCCGGGGCTAGAGAGATTAATGAGCAGTTCTTC.

This chain connects TRBV28 to TRBJ2-7, with D perhaps TRBD1 (6 bases). V shed 8 bases and J shed 4 bases, with 21 bases lying between them. Germline V lookup: CDR1 MDHEN, CDR2 SYDVKM. This CDR3 is 15 amino acids long. As DNA, the CDR3 is TGTGCCAGCGGCTTTTTGGGGACACCCAATTACGAGCAGTACTTC. Translation gives CASGFLGTPNYEQYF.

The rearrangement uses TRBV6-1 and TRBJ2-2; TRBD1 matches 7 bases. There are 17 residues in the CDR3. The germline V gene has CDR1 MNHNS and CDR2 SASEGT. Trimming cost V 4 bases and J 2 bases; bases outside gene matches: 10. The CDR3 coding sequence is TGTGCCAGCAGTGCCCAAATTGGGACAGTTAACACCGGGGAGCTGTTTTTT. This encodes CASSAQIGTVNTGELFF.

Concerning this clonotype itself: This may stem from a read error, because a much larger clone lies one nucleotide away. The CDR3 nucleotides read TGTGCCATCAGGGACGTTTATGGCTACACCTTC. Its protein product is CAIRDVYGYTF. J is TRBJ1-2 and V is TRBV2; TRBD1 might be the D (5 bases). Germline CDR1 reads SNHLY; CDR2 reads FYNNEI. V was trimmed by 10 bases and J by 5 bases, leaving 11 bases between them. The CDR3 contains 11 residues.

This chain uses TRBV6-5 with TRBJ1-4, with a tentative D call TRBD1 (5 bases). The CDR3 extends over 16 amino acids. From germline, CDR1 is MNHEY and CDR2 SVGAGI. V lost 0 bases to trimming and J lost 5 bases, with 13 bases between them. CDR3 region: CASSYSSGTSNEKLFF. The CDR3 nucleotides are TGTGCCAGCAGTTACTCGTCCGGGACGTCAAATGAAAAACTGTTTTTT.

This clonotype showed up just a few times. Possible read error: a much larger clone is one base away. The chain is built from TRBV29-1 and TRBJ1-1; D gene ambiguous. The CDR3 loop spans 11 amino acids. Germline CDR1 is SQVTM and CDR2 is ANQGSEA. The germline V and J ends were trimmed by 7 bases and 1 base, with 7 bases remaining between them. CDR3 amino acids: CSAIENTEAFF. The CDR3 DNA reads as TGCAGCGCTATCGAGAACACTGAAGCTTTCTTT.

This clonotype has ten or more counts. The chain combines TRBV29-1 with TRBJ2-7; D ambiguous. The CDR3 totals 12 residues. In germline, CDR1 is SQVTM, CDR2 ANQGSEA. The V gene lost 6 bases and the J gene lost 0 bases, with 9 bases spanning the gap. CDR3 sequence: CSVTVSSYEQYF. The CDR3 DNA is TGCAGCGTCACGGTTAGCTCCTACGAGCAGTACTTC.

This clonotype was detected ten times or more. The V call is TRBV15, the J call TRBJ2-7, with D possibly matching TRBD1 (5 bases). Germline V gives CDR1 LNHNV, CDR2 YYDKDF (reference sequence). V lost 0 bases and J lost 3, with 12 bases in between. The CDR3 has 15 residues. CDR3 protein: CATSREDNYLYEQYF. CDR3 coding DNA: TGTGCCACCAGCAGAGAGGACAATTACCTCTACGAGCAGTACTTC.

Turning to this clonotype: Given the absence of the conserved phenylalanine or tryptophan at the CDR3 end, a read error is likely. The V call is TRBV12-3 or TRBV12-4, the J call TRBJ2-7; a weak D match, TRBD1 (6 bases). The CDR3 covers 14 residues. CDR3 region: CVSAPRGHNYEQYS. DNA for the CDR3: TGTGTCAGCGCTCCCCGGGGACACAATTACGAGCAGTACTCC.

This clonotype was seen a few times. This CDR3 reads CASSSGTRGRNSPLHF. In DNA form, the CDR3 reads TGTGCCAGCAGTTCCGGGACAAGGGGCCGGAATTCACCCCTCCACTTT. J is TRBJ1-6 and V is TRBV6-5; D may be TRBD1 (6 bases). The CDR3 extends over 16 amino acids. Germline CDR1 reads MNHEY; CDR2 reads SVGAGI. Trimming shortened V by 4 bases and J by 7 bases, and 17 bases separated the two germline ends.

This clonotype was detected ten times or more. DNA for the CDR3: TGTGCCAGCAGCCCAGGATCCGGTTGGGGTACTGAAGCTTTCTTT. Protein: CASSPGSGWGTEAFF. This chain joins TRBV11-3 and TRBJ1-1; D unresolved. V lost 5 bases, J lost 5 bases, and 18 bases lay in between. Germline loops: CDR1 SGHNT, CDR2 YENEEA. This CDR3 is built from 15 residues.

Worth noting for this clonotype: Here the CDR3 omits its conserved ending phenylalanine or tryptophan, so a read error is the likely source. This sequence joins TRBV6-1 and TRBJ1-5; 7 nucleotides line up with TRBD1. J was trimmed by 5 bases and V by 6 bases; bases with no gene match: 4. CDR3 length equals 13 residues. Germline values: CDR1 MNHNS, CDR2 SASEGT. CDR3 amino acids: CASSDRDDQPQHY. The CDR3 DNA reads TGTGCCAGCAGCGACAGGGACGATCAGCCCCAGCATTAT.

This clonotype was observed once. The CDR3 carries no conserved terminal phenylalanine or tryptophan, so it likely arises from a read error. This chain joins TRBV11-2 and TRBJ1-2, with D maybe TRBD1 (5 bases). V lost 3 bases and J 8 bases, leaving 19 bases between the germline ends. The CDR3 spans 15 residues. Germline CDR1 and CDR2: SGHAT and FQNNGV. The CDR3 region has the DNA TGTGCCAGCAGCTTCTCAATCACTGGGGGAGGAGGCTACACCATC. Its protein product is CASSFSITGGGGYTI.

Comment on this clonotype: The junction departs from germline at one end; a sequencing error may be responsible. The V and J genes are TRBV11-2 and TRBJ2-4; D may correspond to TRBD1 or TRBD2 (5 bases each). Germline CDR1 and CDR2: SGHAT and FQNNGV. CDR3 length: 16 amino acids. The CDR3 here is CASSFHGGQSSYVQYF. The CDR3 DNA sequence: TGTGCCAGTAGCTTTCATGGGGGTCAAAGCTCCTACGTTCAGTACTTC.

Remarks on this clonotype: At one boundary the junction diverges from the germline segment, which might be a read error. This chain links TRBV5-5 with TRBJ2-3; D is perhaps TRBD2 (5 bases). Germline CDR1 reads SGHKS; CDR2 reads YYEKEE (reference sequence). The CDR3 length is 12 residues. The DNA for the CDR3 is TGTGTCAGCAGCTTTGGACTCGATATGCAGTATTTC. This encodes CVSSFGLDMQYF.

Concerning this clonotype: Germline is not matched at one junction end, which may reflect a read error. This rearrangement joins TRBV12-3 or TRBV12-4 to TRBJ2-1, with 7 bases identical to TRBD1. The CDR3 loop spans 16 amino acids. CDR3 region: CASSFRRGGSYNEQFF. The CDR3 DNA reads TGTGCCAGCAGTTTTCGGAGAGGGGGCTCCTACAATGAACAGTTCTTC.

The CDR3 region has the DNA TGCGCCAGCAGCCAAGATATACAGGGGGCACATGCAGATAGGCAATATTTT. Its translation: CASSQDIQGAHADRQYF. This chain links TRBV4-1 with TRBJ2-3, with 9 nucleotides matching TRBD1. Trimming took 0 bases from V and 15 from J; bases not matched to a gene: 19. The CDR3 is 17 amino acids. Germline CDR1 and CDR2: MGHRA and YSYEKL.

About this clonotype: One end of the junction fails to match germline, which may point to a read error. The chain joins TRBV12-3 or TRBV12-4 to TRBJ1-5; TRBD1 agrees at 8 bases. This CDR3 spans 16 amino acids. The CDR3 loop is CTSSTTPGQGNQPQHF. CDR3 sequence (DNA): TGTACCAGCAGTACAACTCCGGGACAGGGCAATCAGCCCCAGCATTTT.